The 9 T cell receptor beta chains presented below share a single source sample, sequenced in a study of T cells after yellow fever vaccination. MiXCR, applied by TCRdb to the 5' RACE reads, yields one record per CDR3 protein. This sample has a few hundred thousand distinct CDR3 sequences, with around 5.3% found just once. Sample: CD4+ T cells sorted from PBMCs, taken on the day of the yellow fever booster vaccination. The receptors were sampled from a man aged 18 to 30 who received the YFV17D yellow fever vaccine.

In this sample, this clonotype turned up a few times. The chain is built from TRBV5-6 and TRBJ2-3; 10 bases are a match to TRBD2. Germline V gives CDR1 SGHDT, CDR2 YYEEEE. CDR3 size: 16 residues. J lost 5 bases, V lost 0 bases, and 6 bases had no gene match. The CDR3 reads CASSLASSGGGDTQYF. DNA of the CDR3: TGTGCCAGCAGCTTGGCTTCTAGCGGGGGAGGAGATACGCAGTATTTT.

This clonotype was seen only a few times. The chain recombines TRBV2 with TRBJ2-7; 7 positions agree with TRBD2. The V and J ends lost 6 bases and 2 bases, in that order; junction bases with no gene match: 10. Germline V gene data show CDR1 as SNHLY and CDR2 as FYNNEI. The CDR3 length is 15 residues. The CDR3: CASRRGGSVTYEQYF. CDR3 DNA sequence: TGTGCCAGCAGAAGGGGAGGGTCGGTAACCTACGAGCAGTACTTC.

This clonotype was seen more than once but under ten times. The J gene is TRBJ2-7, the V gene TRBV28; 7 nucleotides line up with TRBD2. The CDR3 is 14 amino acids. After removal of 9 bases from V and 4 bases from J, the junction contained 12 bases not matched to a gene. Per the germline V gene, CDR1 is MDHEN and CDR2 is SYDVKM. The CDR3 region is CASASGARGYEQYV. The CDR3, as DNA: TGTGCCAGTGCGAGCGGGGCGCGGGGGTACGAGCAGTACGTC.

This clonotype appeared a few times. The chain employs TRBV20-1 and TRBJ1-6; D not resolved. The V and J ends lost 8 bases and 8 bases respectively, with 13 bases between them. Germline lookup yields CDR1 DFQATT and CDR2 SNEGSKA (reference sequence). The CDR3 is 12 amino acids. The CDR3 sequence is CSTGLEYSPLHF. The CDR3 bases are TGCAGTACCGGGCTGGAGTATTCACCCCTCCACTTT.

This clonotype was detected a few times. The V gene is TRBV19, the J gene TRBJ1-4; D is undetermined. Trimming pared 5 bases from V and 2 bases from J, leaving 6 bases between. The CDR3 covers 13 residues. Germline V gives CDR1 LNHDA, CDR2 SQIVND (reference sequence). The CDR3, as DNA: TGTGCCAGTAGTCCAGACACTAATGAAAAACTGTTTTTT. This codes for CASSPDTNEKLFF.

The chain joins TRBV5-8 to TRBJ1-5, with D perhaps matching TRBD1 (6 bases). The V end lost 0 bases, the J end lost 5 bases, and 15 bases lay between the germline ends. The CDR3 totals 16 residues. Germline V gene data show CDR1 as SGHTS and CDR2 as YDEGEE. This CDR3 reads CASSLVGGAGYQPQHF. The CDR3 nucleotides read TGTGCCAGCAGCTTGGTAGGGGGGGCTGGATATCAGCCCCAGCATTTT.

This clonotype was observed a few times. One end of the junction varies from germline; a read error may be responsible. The chain couples TRBV6-2 or TRBV6-3 to TRBJ1-5, with unresolved D. The V gene's germline CDR1 is MNHEY and CDR2 SVGEGT. The CDR3 is made up of 13 amino acids. In DNA form, the CDR3 reads TGTGCCAGCAGATACTCCGGAGGCCGGTCCCAGCATTTT. Translated, it gives CASRYSGGRSQHF.

This clonotype occurred a few times. The chain joins TRBV20-1 to TRBJ2-7, with 9 bases lining up with TRBD1. CDR1 is DFQATT and CDR2 is SNEGSKA in the germline V gene (reference sequence). The length of the CDR3 is 13 residues. With V trimmed by 6 bases and J by 2 bases, 5 bases remained unmatched. CDR3 nucleotide sequence: TGCAGTGCCGAGACAGGGGGGGCCTACGAGCAGTACTTC. Translation: CSAETGGAYEQYF.

The sample holds a few counts of this clonotype. J is TRBJ2-5 and V is TRBV5-1; the match to TRBD2 covers 11 bases. This CDR3 region has 15 residues. V lost 5 bases, J lost 5 bases, and 8 bases stayed unmatched. Germline V gene sequence: CDR1 SGHRS, CDR2 YFSETQ. The CDR3 coding sequence is TGCGCCAGCAGGACAGGGACTAGCGGCGGCGAGACCCAGTACTTC. Translation gives CASRTGTSGGETQYF.